This is a list of T cell receptor beta chains from one sample in a study of blood T cell repertoires in COVID-19. Generated by immunoSEQ multiplex PCR, the TCRdb table keeps only in-frame clones and is missing some. The repertoire consists of 90,000 to 110,000 clones, with 75% to 85% occurring once and the leading ten covering 7.9%. The sample comprised peripheral blood. Every receptor here comes from a woman older than 75 with active or convalescent COVID-19. CDR3s include the opening cysteine and the closing phenylalanine or tryptophan. D genes are given only for firm matches. Expanded clones get a size class; other rows say once, few or many, or leave the size out.

>TRBJ2-5|TRBV7-3|TRBD1|-
CASSWTGQETQYF
TGTGCCAGCAGCTGGACAGGGCAAGAGACCCAGTACTTC
>TRBJ2-3|TRBV28|-|-
CASSQAGRGDTQYF
TGTGCCAGCAGCCAGGCAGGGCGTGGGGATACGCAGTATTTT
>TRBJ1-2|TRBV29-1|-|-
CSVDSYGYTF
TGCAGCGTTGACAGCTATGGCTACACCTTC
>TRBJ2-7|TRBV27|-|-
CASSLSTQGQTYEQYF
TGTGCCAGCAGTTTATCCACCCAGGGTCAAACCTACGAGCAGTACTTC
>TRBJ1-1|TRBV11-1|TRBD1|-
CASRGTALTEAFF
TGTGCCAGCAGAGGGACAGCCTTAACTGAAGCTTTCTTT
>TRBJ1-2|TRBV4-1|TRBD1|few
CASSQGAWQGANYGYTF
TGCGCCAGCAGCCAAGGGGCATGGCAGGGGGCTAACTATGGCTACACCTTC
>TRBJ2-7|TRBV5-8|-|-
CASSTTGDYEQYF
TGTGCCAGCAGCACGACAGGTGACTACGAGCAGTACTTC
>TRBJ2-7|TRBV18|-|-
CASSPARDYEQYF
TGTGCCAGCTCACCGGCCAGGGACTACGAGCAGTACTTC
>TRBJ1-5|TRBV19|-|-
CASGGGYLNQPQHF
TGTGCCAGTGGAGGAGGGTATTTGAATCAGCCCCAGCATTTT
>TRBJ1-5|TRBV28|-|few
CASSPTIRGYQPQHF
TGTGCCAGCAGTCCGACCATAAGGGGGTATCAGCCCCAGCATTTT
>TRBJ2-7|TRBV28|TRBD1|-
CASTSGQGTYEQYF
TGTGCCAGCACCTCGGGACAGGGAACCTACGAGCAGTACTTC
>TRBJ1-5|TRBV7-2|TRBD1|-
CASSLGQGGQPQHF
TGTGCCAGCAGCCTGGGACAGGGAGGGCAGCCCCAGCATTTT
>TRBJ2-1|TRBV10-1|-|-
CASSSSVGGITRGHEQFF
TGCGCCAGCAGCTCATCTGTCGGGGGTATTACGCGGGGCCATGAGCAGTTCTTC
>TRBJ2-2|TRBV9|-|once
CASSPSTGTNTGELFF
TGTGCCAGCAGCCCCAGCACAGGGACGAACACCGGGGAGCTGTTTTTT
>TRBJ1-1|TRBV27|-|-
CASSLGQYTEAFF
TGTGCCAGCAGTTTAGGACAGTACACTGAAGCTTTCTTT
>TRBJ2-1|TRBV5-1|TRBD2|-
CASSLALASGGYEQFF
TGCGCCAGCAGCTTGGCCCTGGCTAGCGGGGGCTATGAGCAGTTCTTC
>TRBJ1-5|TRBV4-1|-|once
CASSQEPGINQPQHF
TGCGCCAGCAGCCAAGAACCGGGGATCAATCAGCCCCAGCATTTT
>TRBJ2-7|TRBV9|TRBD2|-
CASSLGLAGPNTYEQYF
TGTGCCAGCAGCCTGGGACTAGCGGGACCCAACACCTACGAGCAGTACTTC
>TRBJ1-2|TRBV5-6|TRBD1|-
CASSVGQGGGYTF
TGTGCCAGCAGCGTGGGACAGGGTGGTGGCTACACCTTC
>TRBJ1-1|TRBV7-9|-|-
CASSLSGARSTEAFF
TGTGCCAGCAGCTTATCCGGAGCACGGAGCACTGAAGCTTTCTTT
>TRBJ2-1|TRBV7-7|-|once
CASSSLTGGAYNEQFF
TGTGCTAGCAGCTCACTCACAGGGGGGGCCTACAATGAGCAGTTCTTC
>TRBJ2-7|TRBV28|-|-
CASAAGTFSYEQYF
TGTGCCAGCGCAGCGGGGACATTCTCCTACGAGCAGTACTTC
>TRBJ2-1|TRBV7-2|-|-
CASSLRPSEEQFF
TGTGCCAGCAGCTTACGACCCAGCGAAGAGCAGTTCTTC
>TRBJ2-5|TRBV6-1|TRBD2|-
CASSELAGGPQETQYF
TGTGCCAGCAGTGAACTAGCGGGAGGACCCCAAGAGACCCAGTACTTC
>TRBJ2-3|TRBV9|-|few
CASSVAFDTQYF
TGTGCCAGCAGCGTAGCCTTTGATACGCAGTATTTT